A selection of T cell receptor beta chains follows, all from one sample in a study of identifying expanded T cells in peripheral blood. Sequencing used immunoSEQ multiplex PCR; TCRdb keeps in-frame clones, though not all of them. This sample has 100,000 to 150,000 clones, with 75% to 90% found just once. Sequenced material: blood. These receptors were collected from a person aged 18 to 75 in good health. The CDR3 runs from the conserved cysteine through the conserved F or W. D genes are given only for firm matches. The size field is filled for only some rows; it gives once, few, many or a size class.

CDR3: CSALRIGVFYEQYF; DNA: TGCAGCGCGTTGCGTATCGGGGTGTTCTACGAGCAGTACTTC; V: TRBV29-1; length: 14; J: TRBJ2-7; D: NA; size: NA
CDR3: CASSLSVEGYTF; DNA: TGTGCCAGCAGTTTATCCGTGGAGGGCTACACCTTC; V: TRBV28; length: 12; J: TRBJ1-2; D: NA; size: NA
CDR3: CASSSGGQETQYF; DNA: TGTGCCAGCAGTTCCGGTGGCCAAGAGACCCAGTACTTC; V: TRBV28; length: 13; J: TRBJ2-5; D: NA; size: once
CDR3: CASSSSSGGSYEQYF; DNA: TGTGCCAGCAGCTCGTCTAGCGGGGGCAGCTACGAGCAGTACTTC; V: TRBV7-6; length: 15; J: TRBJ2-7; D: TRBD2; size: once
CDR3: CASSFAIQGVYSEKLFF; DNA: TGTGCCAGCAGCTTTGCGATCCAGGGTGTATATAGTGAAAAACTGTTTTTT; V: TRBV7-9; length: 17; J: TRBJ1-4; D: NA; size: few
CDR3: CASSQGGDRAQPQHF; DNA: TGTGCCAGCAGTCAAGGGGGGGACAGGGCCCAGCCCCAGCATTTT; V: TRBV28; length: 15; J: TRBJ1-5; D: TRBD1; size: NA
CDR3: CASTQTGNPEAFF; DNA: TGTGCCAGCACCCAGACAGGGAACCCTGAAGCTTTCTTT; V: TRBV7-8; length: 13; J: TRBJ1-1; D: TRBD1; size: NA
CDR3: CASSWKTGGKGTEAFF; DNA: TGTGCCAGCAGCTGGAAGACAGGGGGCAAGGGCACTGAAGCTTTCTTT; V: TRBV11-2; length: 16; J: TRBJ1-1; D: TRBD1; size: NA
CDR3: CASSWSPGQGNWAGELFF; DNA: TGCGCCAGCAGCTGGTCCCCGGGACAGGGAAATTGGGCCGGGGAGCTGTTTTTT; V: TRBV5-1; length: 18; J: TRBJ2-2; D: TRBD1; size: NA
CDR3: CASSQAAGKMDEQYF; DNA: TGTGCCAGCAGCCAAGCGGCAGGGAAAATGGACGAGCAGTACTTC; V: TRBV4-2; length: 15; J: TRBJ2-7; D: NA; size: NA
CDR3: CASSPPSRPYEQYF; DNA: TGTGCCAGCAGCCCCCCAAGCAGACCCTACGAGCAGTACTTC; V: TRBV21-1; length: 14; J: TRBJ2-7; D: NA; size: NA
CDR3: CASSLQGAPGELFF; DNA: TGTGCCAGCAGCTTGCAGGGGGCCCCCGGGGAGCTGTTTTTT; V: TRBV11-2; length: 14; J: TRBJ2-2; D: TRBD1; size: NA
CDR3: CASSITQGPLGWGYTF; DNA: TGTGCCAGCAGTATTACCCAGGGCCCCCTAGGCTGGGGCTACACCTTC; V: TRBV5-6; length: 16; J: TRBJ1-2; D: NA; size: NA
CDR3: CASSFQINEKLFF; DNA: TGTGCCAGCAGTTTCCAGATTAATGAAAAACTGTTTTTT; V: TRBV28; length: 13; J: TRBJ1-4; D: NA; size: NA
CDR3: CASSADSLSTEAFF; DNA: TGTGCCAGCAGCGCGGACAGTTTAAGCACTGAAGCTTTCTTT; V: TRBV11-2; length: 14; J: TRBJ1-1; D: NA; size: NA
CDR3: CASSPRTPGQGRYEQYF; DNA: TGTGCCAGTAGTCCCAGAACACCGGGACAGGGTCGGTACGAGCAGTACTTC; V: TRBV19; length: 17; J: TRBJ2-7; D: TRBD1; size: NA
CDR3: CASSEGGYGYTF; DNA: TGTGCCAGCAGTGAGGGCGGCTATGGCTACACCTTC; V: TRBV2; length: 12; J: TRBJ1-2; D: NA; size: once
CDR3: CAWDSYNYGYTF; DNA: TGTGCCTGGGACTCCTATAACTATGGCTACACCTTC; V: TRBV30; length: 12; J: TRBJ1-2; D: NA; size: NA
CDR3: CACPKGTSGQETQYF; DNA: TGTGCCTGTCCAAAAGGGACTAGCGGCCAAGAGACCCAGTACTTC; V: TRBV30; length: 15; J: TRBJ2-5; D: TRBD2; size: NA
CDR3: CASSFKREQYF; DNA: TGTGCCAGCAGCTTCAAAAGGGAGCAGTACTTC; V: TRBV5-5; length: 11; J: TRBJ2-7; D: NA; size: once
CDR3: CSVEDNTQYF; DNA: TGCAGCGTTGAAGATAATACGCAGTATTTT; V: TRBV29-1; length: 10; J: TRBJ2-3; D: NA; size: NA
CDR3: CASTLLQAVNSPLHF; DNA: TGTGCCAGCACTCTCTTACAGGCCGTCAATTCACCCCTCCACTTT; V: TRBV27; length: 15; J: TRBJ1-6; D: NA; size: NA
CDR3: CASSQSAGGSGEQYF; DNA: TGTGCCAGCAGCCAATCAGCGGGGGGTAGTGGAGAGCAGTACTTC; V: TRBV7-2; length: 15; J: TRBJ2-7; D: TRBD2; size: NA
CDR3: CASSQGVTSGEETQYF; DNA: TGTGCCAGCAGCCAAGGAGTTACTAGCGGGGAAGAGACCCAGTACTTC; V: TRBV4-2; length: 16; J: TRBJ2-5; D: TRBD2; size: NA
CDR3: CASSLKVREAFF; DNA: TGTGCCAGCAGCTTAAAGGTGAGGGAAGCTTTCTTT; V: TRBV7-2; length: 12; J: TRBJ1-1; D: NA; size: NA
CDR3: CASKGTGGGYTF; DNA: TGTGCCAGCAAAGGGACAGGGGGTGGCTACACCTTC; V: TRBV6-6; length: 12; J: TRBJ1-2; D: TRBD1; size: NA
CDR3: CASSTLAASTDTQYF; DNA: TGTGCCAGCAGCACACTAGCGGCTAGCACAGATACGCAGTATTTT; V: TRBV5-6; length: 15; J: TRBJ2-3; D: TRBD2; size: once
CDR3: CASSQGDPTIRAFF; DNA: TGTGCCAGCAGCCAAGGAGATCCAACGATTAGAGCTTTCTTT; V: TRBV4-2; length: 14; J: TRBJ1-1; D: NA; size: NA
CDR3: CATSRGHGMGTEAFF; DNA: TGTGCCACCAGCAGAGGGCACGGGATGGGCACTGAAGCTTTCTTT; V: TRBV15; length: 15; J: TRBJ1-1; D: NA; size: once
CDR3: CASSPRGGRRTEAFF; DNA: TGTGCCAGCAGTCCTCGGGGGGGACGGCGAACTGAAGCTTTCTTT; V: TRBV6-1; length: 15; J: TRBJ1-1; D: NA; size: NA
CDR3: CASSWGGRLGSYEQYF; DNA: TGTGCCAGCAGCTGGGGGGGTCGGCTGGGCTCCTACGAGCAGTACTTC; V: TRBV5-4; length: 16; J: TRBJ2-7; D: TRBD2; size: few
CDR3: CSARTYGYTF; DNA: TGCAGTGCTAGAACCTATGGCTACACCTTC; V: TRBV20-1; length: 10; J: TRBJ1-2; D: NA; size: NA
CDR3: CASSLATQGELFF; DNA: TGTGCCAGCAGCTTAGCGACTCAGGGGGAGCTGTTTTTT; V: TRBV7-6; length: 13; J: TRBJ2-2; D: NA; size: NA
CDR3: CASSVTPGQSTDTQYF; DNA: TGTGCCAGTAGTGTAACCCCGGGACAGTCCACAGATACGCAGTATTTT; V: TRBV19; length: 16; J: TRBJ2-3; D: TRBD1; size: NA
CDR3: CASSLGTGLDNEQFF; DNA: TGTGCCAGCAGCTTAGGGACAGGCTTAGATAATGAGCAGTTCTTC; V: TRBV7-7; length: 15; J: TRBJ2-1; D: TRBD1; size: NA
CDR3: CASSSPGSYNEQFF; DNA: TGTGCCAGCAGTTCACCGGGCTCTTACAATGAGCAGTTCTTC; V: TRBV11-2; length: 14; J: TRBJ2-1; D: NA; size: NA
CDR3: CASSLGFSMNYGYTF; DNA: TGTGCCAGCAGCTTAGGGTTTTCAATGAACTATGGCTACACCTTC; V: TRBV7-2; length: 15; J: TRBJ1-2; D: NA; size: NA
CDR3: CASSTRQGSSYNEQFF; DNA: TGTGCCAGCAGCACCCGACAGGGTTCGTCCTACAATGAGCAGTTCTTC; V: TRBV7-8; length: 16; J: TRBJ2-1; D: TRBD1; size: NA
CDR3: CASSGGGNQPQHF; DNA: TGTGCCAGTAGTGGAGGGGGCAATCAGCCCCAGCATTTT; V: TRBV19; length: 13; J: TRBJ1-5; D: NA; size: NA
CDR3: CASSYSGSGFEAFF; DNA: TGTGCCAGCAGTTACTCGGGGTCCGGATTCGAAGCTTTCTTT; V: TRBV6-5; length: 14; J: TRBJ1-1; D: NA; size: NA
CDR3: CASSLGGTEDTEAFF; DNA: TGTGCCAGCAGCTTAGGAGGGACGGAGGACACTGAAGCTTTCTTT; V: TRBV7-9; length: 15; J: TRBJ1-1; D: NA; size: NA
CDR3: CASSLKYTGELFF; DNA: TGTGCCAGCAGCTTGAAATACACCGGGGAGCTGTTTTTT; V: TRBV5-4; length: 13; J: TRBJ2-2; D: NA; size: NA
CDR3: CASSVNEQFF; DNA: TGTGCCAGCAGTGTCAATGAGCAGTTCTTC; V: TRBV28; length: 10; J: TRBJ2-1; D: NA; size: few
CDR3: CASSVAPLTEAFF; DNA: TGTGCCAGCAGCGTAGCCCCCCTAACTGAAGCTTTCTTT; V: TRBV9; length: 13; J: TRBJ1-1; D: NA; size: NA
CDR3: CSVVGQGHVNEQFF; DNA: TGCAGCGTGGTCGGACAGGGTCACGTCAATGAGCAGTTCTTC; V: TRBV29-1; length: 14; J: TRBJ2-1; D: TRBD1; size: NA
CDR3: CATSRDALGGWTGELFF; DNA: TGTGCCACCAGCAGAGATGCTTTGGGGGGTTGGACCGGGGAGCTGTTTTTT; V: TRBV15; length: 17; J: TRBJ2-2; D: NA; size: once
CDR3: CASSWGQETQYF; DNA: TGTGCCAGCAGCTGGGGGCAAGAGACCCAGTACTTC; V: TRBV6-1; length: 12; J: TRBJ2-5; D: NA; size: few
CDR3: CASSPTGGRGYTF; DNA: TGTGCCAGCAGCCCTACAGGGGGACGGGGCTACACCTTC; V: TRBV7-9; length: 13; J: TRBJ1-2; D: TRBD1; size: NA
CDR3: CASSTSNRGLQPQHF; DNA: TGTGCCAGTAGTACCTCCAACAGGGGGCTTCAGCCCCAGCATTTT; V: TRBV19; length: 15; J: TRBJ1-5; D: TRBD1; size: once
CDR3: CASSRTSGGDSEQFF; DNA: TGTGCCAGCAGCAGGACTAGCGGGGGCGATTCGGAGCAGTTCTTC; V: TRBV7-7; length: 15; J: TRBJ2-1; D: TRBD2; size: NA
CDR3: CASSDLDQDNEQFF; DNA: TGTGCCAGCAGTGATCTAGACCAGGACAATGAGCAGTTCTTC; V: TRBV25-1; length: 14; J: TRBJ2-1; D: NA; size: NA
CDR3: CASSTHRGQNGYTF; DNA: TGTGCCAGTAGTACCCACAGGGGTCAAAACGGCTACACCTTC; V: TRBV19; length: 14; J: TRBJ1-2; D: TRBD1; size: NA